The 10 T cell receptor beta chains presented below share a single source sample, sequenced in a study of T cells in localized non-small cell lung cancer. Produced via immunoSEQ multiplex PCR; TCRdb's table is partial and in-frame only. The sample consists of about 2,200 clones, approximately 17% of them appearing once. The material sequenced was normal lung tissue next to the tumor, taken before any cancer treatment. The receptor set was obtained from a man aged 40 to 69 with stage I squamous cell lung carcinoma.

This clone was observed a few times. The chain joins TRBV6-8 to TRBJ2-2; D gene uncertain. Germline CDR1 and CDR2: MNHGY and SAAAGT. The CDR3 totals 12 residues. Deletions cut 3 bases from V and 2 bases from J, with 1 base between. CDR3 sequence: CASSYNTGELFF. The CDR3 region has the DNA TGTGCCAGCAGTTATAACACCGGGGAGCTGTTTTTT.

This clone was counted only a few times. This rearrangement joins TRBV28 to TRBJ2-3, with 8 bases fitting TRBD2. CDR1 and CDR2 (germline): MDHEN, SYDVKM. J was trimmed by 2 bases and V by 6 bases; bases with no gene match: 4. CDR3 length: 14 residues. CDR3 region: CASRLAAFTDTQYF. For the CDR3, the DNA is TGTGCCAGCAGACTAGCGGCCTTCACAGATACGCAGTATTTT.

J is TRBJ1-3 and V is TRBV11-3, with D uncertain. The V and J ends lost 3 bases and 0 bases respectively, with 9 bases between them. Germline V gives CDR1 SGHNT, CDR2 YENEEA. The CDR3 has 15 residues. The CDR3 nucleotides are TGTGCCAGCAGCTTGGCCGTTTACTCTGGAAACACCATATATTTT. This gives the protein CASSLAVYSGNTIYF.

This clone was detected only a few times. This chain links TRBV28 with TRBJ1-1; 8 bases align to TRBD1. The CDR3 covers 15 residues. The germline gives CDR1 MDHEN, CDR2 SYDVKM. J was trimmed by 2 bases and V by 3 bases; bases with no gene match: 5. The CDR3 DNA is TGTGCCAGCAGTTTGGACAGGGTGCCTAACACTGAAGCTTTCTTT. It specifies CASSLDRVPNTEAFF.

There are a few counts of this clone. This chain uses TRBV11-3 with TRBJ1-5, with D possibly being TRBD1 (5 bases). Germline-derived CDR1 and CDR2 are SGHNT and YENEEA. This CDR3 has 15 amino acids. V gave up 4 bases and J gave up 4 bases, with 14 bases separating them. CDR3 protein: CASSSTGGTNQPQHF. In nucleotides, the CDR3 is TGTGCCAGCAGCTCGACCGGTGGGACTAATCAGCCCCAGCATTTT.

V and J are TRBV9 and TRBJ2-7; D unresolved. CDR3 length: 13 amino acids. The germline gives CDR1 SGDLS, CDR2 YYNGEE. V was shortened by 3 bases and J by 5 bases, with 12 bases between the two germline ends. The CDR3 sequence is CASSGNGFDEQYF. CDR3 DNA: TGTGCCAGCAGCGGTAACGGGTTTGACGAGCAGTACTTC. The variable domain in full, completed from reference TRBV9 and TRBJ2-7, reads DSGVTQTPKHLITATGQRVTLRCSPRSGDLSVYWYQQSLDQGLQFLIQYYNGEERAKGNILERFSAQQFPDLHSELNLSSLELGDSALYFCASSGNGFDEQYFGPGTRLTVT.

V usage is TRBV9 and J usage is TRBJ1-4; the D gene is possibly TRBD1 (6 bases). The germline V and J ends were trimmed by 4 bases and 3 bases, with 13 bases remaining between them. CDR1 SGDLS and CDR2 YYNGEE come from the germline V gene. The CDR3 runs 15 residues. The CDR3 nucleotides read TGTGCCAGCAGCCCCTGGAAGGGGGCTAATGAAAAACTGTTTTTT. Protein product: CASSPWKGANEKLFF.

This clone was seen only a few times. The rearrangement uses TRBV6-8 and TRBJ2-1, with a tentative D call TRBD1 (6 bases). The CDR3 is 13 residues long. The germline V gene encodes CDR1 MNHGY and CDR2 SAAAGT. The germline V and J ends were trimmed by 5 bases and 9 bases, with 14 bases remaining between them. The CDR3 region is CASSDLQGSEQFF. The CDR3 nucleotides are TGTGCCAGCAGTGACTTACAGGGATCTGAGCAGTTCTTC.

The rearrangement joins TRBV5-1 to TRBJ1-2; tentative D call: TRBD1 (5 bases). There are 14 residues in the CDR3. From germline, CDR1 is SGHRS and CDR2 YFSETQ. V was trimmed by 4 bases and J by 5 bases, leaving 15 bases between them. The CDR3 loop reads CASSLTDSRYGYTF. CDR3 DNA sequence: TGCGCCAGCAGCCTGACAGACTCCAGATATGGCTACACCTTC.

V is TRBV18 and J is TRBJ1-4; D unclear. This CDR3 region has 13 residues. V dropped 6 bases and J dropped 2 bases, with 7 bases sitting between them. The germline V gene has CDR1 KGHSH and CDR2 LQKENI. In DNA, the CDR3 is TGTGCCAGCTCCCCCGGGACTAATGAAAAACTGTTTTTT. Translating gives CASSPGTNEKLFF.